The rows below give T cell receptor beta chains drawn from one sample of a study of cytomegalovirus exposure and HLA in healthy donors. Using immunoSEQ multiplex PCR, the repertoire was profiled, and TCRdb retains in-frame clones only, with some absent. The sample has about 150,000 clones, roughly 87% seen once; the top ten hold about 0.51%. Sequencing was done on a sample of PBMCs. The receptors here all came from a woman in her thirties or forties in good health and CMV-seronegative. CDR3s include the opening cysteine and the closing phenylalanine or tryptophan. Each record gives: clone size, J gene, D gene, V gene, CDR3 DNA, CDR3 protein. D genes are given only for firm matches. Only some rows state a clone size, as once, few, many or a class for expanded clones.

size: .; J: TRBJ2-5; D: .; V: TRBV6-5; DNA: TGTGCCAGCAGTTACACAGGGTCGGGCGAGACCCAGTACTTC; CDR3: CASSYTGSGETQYF
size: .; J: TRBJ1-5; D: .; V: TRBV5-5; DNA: TGTGCCAGCAGCTGGTCCCGACAGCTGTATAGCAATCAGCCCCAGCATTTT; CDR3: CASSWSRQLYSNQPQHF
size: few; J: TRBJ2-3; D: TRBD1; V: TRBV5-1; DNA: TGCGCCAGCAGCTTGTCCCAGGGGGCGGGTTCAGATACGCAGTATTTT; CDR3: CASSLSQGAGSDTQYF
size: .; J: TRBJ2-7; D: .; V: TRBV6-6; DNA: TGTGCCAGCAGTTATACCGAGTACTACGAGCAGTACTTC; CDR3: CASSYTEYYEQYF
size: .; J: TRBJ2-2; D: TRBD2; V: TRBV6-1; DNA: TGTGCCACCCAACGACTAGCGCAATTCGGGGAGCTGTTTTTT; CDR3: CATQRLAQFGELFF
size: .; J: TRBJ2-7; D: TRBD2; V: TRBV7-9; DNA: TGTTCCAGCAGCGTGACTAGCGGGAGCCTTCATTACGAGCAGTACTTC; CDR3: CSSSVTSGSLHYEQYF
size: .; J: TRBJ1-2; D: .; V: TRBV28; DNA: TGTGCCAGCAGTCCTCCGGGATCCAACTATGGCTACACCTTC; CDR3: CASSPPGSNYGYTF
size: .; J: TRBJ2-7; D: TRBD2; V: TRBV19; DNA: TGTGCCAGTAGTGTAACTAGCGGGAGGACCTACGAGCAGTACTTC; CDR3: CASSVTSGRTYEQYF
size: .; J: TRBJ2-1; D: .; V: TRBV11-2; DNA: TGTGCCAGCAGCCCGTTATTAGGGGTCTCCTACAATGAGCAGTTCTTC; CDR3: CASSPLLGVSYNEQFF
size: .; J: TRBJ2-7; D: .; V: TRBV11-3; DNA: TGTGCCAGCAGCTTTACAGGGAGCGCCTACGAGCAGTACTTC; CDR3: CASSFTGSAYEQYF
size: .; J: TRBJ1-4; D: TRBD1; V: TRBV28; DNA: TGTGCCAGCAGCTCCTACAGGGGACCTGTTAATGAAAAACTGTTTTTT; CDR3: CASSSYRGPVNEKLFF
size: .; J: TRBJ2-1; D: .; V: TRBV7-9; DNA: TGTGCCAGCAGCCCCGACTCCTCCTACAATGAGCAGTTCTTC; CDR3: CASSPDSSYNEQFF
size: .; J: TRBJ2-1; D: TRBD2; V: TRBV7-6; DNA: TGTGCCAGCAGCCCCCTACTAGCGGGAGCTCCCCAGTTCTTC; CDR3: CASSPLLAGAPQFF
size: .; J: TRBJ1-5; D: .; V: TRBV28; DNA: TGTGCCAGCAGTCCTACAGGGAATCAGCCCCAGCATTTT; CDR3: CASSPTGNQPQHF
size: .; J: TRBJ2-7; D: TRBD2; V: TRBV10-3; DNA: TGTGCCATCAATGCGGGAGGGGGCTACGAGCAGTACTTC; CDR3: CAINAGGGYEQYF
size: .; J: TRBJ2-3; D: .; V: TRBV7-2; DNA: TGTGCCAGCAGCTCGGGGGGCCATACGCAGTATTTT; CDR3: CASSSGGHTQYF
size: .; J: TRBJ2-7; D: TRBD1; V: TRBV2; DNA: TGTGCCAGCATGGGGACAGGGGGCGCGTGGGAGCAGTACTTC; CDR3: CASMGTGGAWEQYF
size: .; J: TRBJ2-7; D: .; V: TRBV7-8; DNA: TGTGCCAGCAGCTTACTGGCCAGGGTAACCTACGAGCAGTACTTC; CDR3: CASSLLARVTYEQYF
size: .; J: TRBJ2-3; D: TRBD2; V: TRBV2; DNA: TGTGCCAGCACGAAGGGGACTAGCGGGAGTCAAGATACGCAGTATTTT; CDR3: CASTKGTSGSQDTQYF
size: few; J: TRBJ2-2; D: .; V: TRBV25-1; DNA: TGTGCCAGCAGTGAACCGGGAACGAACACCGGGGAGCTGTTTTTT; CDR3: CASSEPGTNTGELFF
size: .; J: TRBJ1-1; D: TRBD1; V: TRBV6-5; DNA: TGTGCCAGCAGTTACACGGACAGGGGAGGAACTGAAGCTTTCTTT; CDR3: CASSYTDRGGTEAFF
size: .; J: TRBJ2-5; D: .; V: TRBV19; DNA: TGTGCCAGTAGAGGCCAGACTACCGCTCAAGAGACCCAGTACTTC; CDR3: CASRGQTTAQETQYF
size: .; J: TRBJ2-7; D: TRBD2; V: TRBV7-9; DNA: TGTTCCAGCAGCTTCGGGACTAGCGGGACCTACGAGCAGTACTTC; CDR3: CSSSFGTSGTYEQYF
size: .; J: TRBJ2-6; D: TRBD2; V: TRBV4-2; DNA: TGTGCCAGCAGCCAAGATGTCGGCCGGGGACTAGCGGGGGTACGGGGGGCCAACGTCCTGACTTTC; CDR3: CASSQDVGRGLAGVRGANVLTF
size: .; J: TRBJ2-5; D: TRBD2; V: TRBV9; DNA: TGTGCCAGCAGCGTATATCGGCTAGCGGCCCAAGAGACCCAGTACTTC; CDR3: CASSVYRLAAQETQYF
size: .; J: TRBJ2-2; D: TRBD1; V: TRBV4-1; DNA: TGCGCCAGCAGCCAAGCGTTCCCCGTTAACAGGGGAACCGGGGAGCTGCTTTTT; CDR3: CASSQAFPVNRGTGELLF
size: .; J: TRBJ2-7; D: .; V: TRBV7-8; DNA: TGTGCCAGCAGCGTAACTCAGGGCTACGAGCAGTACTTC; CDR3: CASSVTQGYEQYF
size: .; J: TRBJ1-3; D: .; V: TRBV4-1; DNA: TGCGCCAGCAGCCAAGAGGGGCCGGCCTCTGGAAACACCATATATTTT; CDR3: CASSQEGPASGNTIYF
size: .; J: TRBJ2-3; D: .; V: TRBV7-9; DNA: TGTGTCAGTGGACGAGGGCCTAGCACAGATACGCAGTATTTT; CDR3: CVSGRGPSTDTQYF
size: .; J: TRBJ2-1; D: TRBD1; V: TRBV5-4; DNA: TGTGCCAGCAGCTACGGACAGGGGGAGCTTGAGCAGTTCTTC; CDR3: CASSYGQGELEQFF
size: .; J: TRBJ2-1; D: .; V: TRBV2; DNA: TGTGCCAGCAGAGGGGGGTTCAGGGGAGGGAGTGAGCAGTTCTTC; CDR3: CASRGGFRGGSEQFF
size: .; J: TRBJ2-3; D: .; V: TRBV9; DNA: TGTGCCAGCAGCGCGTCCCCCACAGGTACGCAGTATTTT; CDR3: CASSASPTGTQYF
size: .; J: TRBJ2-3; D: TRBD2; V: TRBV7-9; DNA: TGTGCCAGCAGCTCCCCGCGGGCGGGAGTCACAGATACGCAGTATTTT; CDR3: CASSSPRAGVTDTQYF
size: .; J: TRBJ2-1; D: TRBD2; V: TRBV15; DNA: TGTGCCACCAGCAGAGATTTGGGACTATACAATGAGCAGTTCTTC; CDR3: CATSRDLGLYNEQFF
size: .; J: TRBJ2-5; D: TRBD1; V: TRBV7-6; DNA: TGTGCCAGCAGCTTACGGAGAGGGGGCGCCGGGGTTCTGGAGACCCAGTACTTC; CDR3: CASSLRRGGAGVLETQYF
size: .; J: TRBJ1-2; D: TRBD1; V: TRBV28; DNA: TGTGCCAGCAGGACCGGGACAGGGGGCGCGGGCTACACCTTC; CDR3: CASRTGTGGAGYTF
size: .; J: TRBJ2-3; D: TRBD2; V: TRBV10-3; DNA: TGTGCCATCAGGGAGACTAGCGGGAGTGCAGATACGCAGTATTTT; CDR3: CAIRETSGSADTQYF
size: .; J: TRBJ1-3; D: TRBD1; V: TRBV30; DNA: TGTGCCTGGAGTTCAGGACAGGGGGCTACTGGAAACACCATATATTTT; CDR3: CAWSSGQGATGNTIYF
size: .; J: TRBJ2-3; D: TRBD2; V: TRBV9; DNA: TGTGCCAGCAAGCGGGATACAGATACGCAGTATTTT; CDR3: CASKRDTDTQYF
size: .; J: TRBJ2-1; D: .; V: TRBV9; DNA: TGTGCCAGCAGCCCCGGCGACATAAACAATGAGCAGTTCTTC; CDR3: CASSPGDINNEQFF
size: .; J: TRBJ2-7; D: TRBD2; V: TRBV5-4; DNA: TGTGCCAGCAGCTTGGGGGCGGGAGCACCCTACGAGCAGTACTTC; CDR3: CASSLGAGAPYEQYF
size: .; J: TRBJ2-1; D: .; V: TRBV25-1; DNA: TGTGCCAGCAGTGTCTCGCGGAGGACCGATGAGCAGTTCTTC; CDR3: CASSVSRRTDEQFF
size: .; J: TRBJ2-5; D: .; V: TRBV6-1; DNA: TGTGCCAGCAGTGAAGCGCCTGTACAGACATTTCGGGAGACCCAGTACTTC; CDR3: CASSEAPVQTFRETQYF
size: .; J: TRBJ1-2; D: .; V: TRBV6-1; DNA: TGTGCCAGCAGGCGGGATTCGATAACTAAAGGCTACACCTTC; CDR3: CASRRDSITKGYTF
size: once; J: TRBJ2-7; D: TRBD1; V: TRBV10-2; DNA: TGCGCCTTAGGTCAGGACAGGGGTGGCGAGCAGTACTTC; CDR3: CALGQDRGGEQYF
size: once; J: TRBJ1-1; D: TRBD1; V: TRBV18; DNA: TGTGCCAGCTCACCACGGACAGGGATGAACACTGAAGCTTTCTTT; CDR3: CASSPRTGMNTEAFF